Below, 29 T cell receptor beta chains from the same sample are listed, as sequenced in a study of a mutant IDH1 vaccine in newly diagnosed glioma. For these receptors, no antigen is known. Stated time point: week 23, last vaccination. Each vaccine dose was 300 ug of mutant IDH1 20-mer peptide, with topical imiquimod. Sequencing was performed with immunoSEQ multiplex PCR; in TCRdb, only in-frame clones are kept and a portion is missing. The sample includes tens of thousands of clones, about four fifths of them seen just once. Source: PBMCs, taken from a glioma patient whose treatment included an IDH1 peptide vaccine. The receptors derive from a middle-aged woman with glioma. Some clones in this sample may be carry-over from other donors' samples.

This clone was picked up one time. J is TRBJ1-1 and V is TRBV25-1; D uncertain. The CDR3 length is 13 residues. CDR1 is MGHDK and CDR2 is SYGVNS in the germline V gene. Deletions cut 4 bases from V and 4 bases from J, with 10 bases between. The CDR3 region has the DNA TGTGCCAGCAGTGCGGGGTTGGGCACTGAAGCTTTCTTT. Encoded protein: CASSAGLGTEAFF.

The chain uses TRBV13 and TRBJ1-2, with TRBD1 as a possible D gene (5 bases). Trimming stripped 5 bases from V and 3 bases from J, with 13 bases between. Germline CDR1 reads PRHDT; CDR2 reads FYEKMQ (reference sequence). The length of the CDR3 is 14 residues. Written as DNA, the CDR3 is TGTGCCAGCAGCCTAAAGACAGCCTACTATGGCTACACCTTC. Translating it yields CASSLKTAYYGYTF.

V usage is TRBV4-2 and J usage is TRBJ2-7, with a possible D match to TRBD2 (6 bases). CDR3 size: 14 residues. V was shortened by 0 bases and J by 7 bases, with 13 bases between the two germline ends. Germline V gene sequence: CDR1 LGHNA, CDR2 YNFKEQ. CDR3 nucleotides: TGTGCCAGCAGCCAAGAGGGGACTTCAGATGAGCAGTACTTC. Amino acids: CASSQEGTSDEQYF.

V usage is TRBV27 and J usage is TRBJ2-3; D unclear. Trimming cost V 8 bases and J 1 base, with 7 bases left between them. CDR1 is MNHEY, CDR2 SMNVEV, per germline (reference sequence). There are 12 residues in the CDR3. CDR3 DNA: TGTGCCAGCGCGGACGGCACAGATACGCAGTATTTT. Its protein product is CASADGTDTQYF.

The J gene is TRBJ1-3, the V gene TRBV6-1; a weak D match, TRBD1 (5 bases). The germline V and J ends were trimmed by 2 bases and 7 bases, with 21 bases remaining between them. CDR1 and CDR2 from the germline V gene are MNHNS and SASEGT. The CDR3 contains 17 residues. Written as DNA, the CDR3 is TGTGCCAGCAGTGAAAACTGGAATCCATGGGGGGGGAACACCATATATTTT. Translated: CASSENWNPWGGNTIYF.

The genes are TRBV25-1 and TRBJ1-3; D is undetermined. The CDR3 extends over 11 amino acids. Trimming took off 2 bases at V and 4 bases at J, with 0 bases between the two ends. Germline assignment: CDR1 MGHDK and CDR2 SYGVNS. CDR3: CASSEGNTIYF. CDR3 nucleotide sequence: TGTGCCAGCAGTGAAGGAAACACCATATATTTT. Full variable domain (outside the CDR3, taken from reference TRBV25-1 and TRBJ1-3): EADIYQTPRYLVIGTGKKITLECSQTMGHDKMYWYQQDPGMELHLIHYSYGVNSTEKGDLSSESTVSRIRTEHFPLTLESARPSHTSQYLCASSEGNTIYFGEGSWLTVV.

The chain employs TRBV7-6 and TRBJ2-5, with D possibly TRBD2 on 5 matching bases. Germline V CDR1 and CDR2: SGHVS, FNYEAQ. V was cut by 4 bases and J by 5 bases, with 17 bases left in between. The CDR3 extends over 15 amino acids. The CDR3 region has the DNA TGTGCCAGCAGCTCCCCGTATATTGGGGAGGAGACCCAGTACTTC. The encoded protein is CASSSPYIGEETQYF.

Only a few counts were recorded for this clone. The chain joins TRBV14 to TRBJ2-7, with 8 positions matching TRBD1. Germline-derived CDR1 and CDR2 are SGHDN and FVKESK. Trimming at V came to 4 bases and at J to 2 bases, leaving 7 bases not matched to a gene. CDR3 size: 15 residues. In DNA, the CDR3 is TGTGCCAGCAGCCGACAGGGGATCGGGGCCTACGAGCAGTACTTC. This sequence encodes CASSRQGIGAYEQYF.

The CDR3, as DNA: TGTGCCAGCAGCACATACACCACAACTAATGAAAAACTGTTTTTT. It translates to CASSTYTTTNEKLFF. V gene TRBV7-9 combines with J gene TRBJ1-4; D remains ambiguous. Germline assignment: CDR1 SEHNR and CDR2 FQNEAQ (reference sequence). Trimming pared 5 bases from V and 0 bases from J, leaving 10 bases between. The CDR3 runs to 15 residues.

The genes are TRBV15 and TRBJ2-2; D is tentatively TRBD1 or TRBD2 (6 bases each). The germline CDR1 and CDR2 sequences are LNHNV and YYDKDF (reference sequence). The CDR3 covers 15 residues. The V and J ends lost 3 bases and 4 bases respectively, with 12 bases between them. The CDR3 spells CATSRGGGLTGELFF. The CDR3 coding sequence is TGTGCCACCAGCAGGGGGGGCGGACTCACCGGGGAGCTGTTTTTT.

The chain combines TRBV7-2 with TRBJ2-1, with TRBD2 matching 7 bases. Germline V gene lookup returns CDR1 SGHTA and CDR2 FQGNSA. V lost 3 bases to trimming and J lost 8 bases; unmatched junction nucleotides: 4. This CDR3 has 13 residues. The CDR3: CASSLGGRDEQFF. The CDR3 coding sequence is TGTGCCAGCAGCTTGGGGGGGAGGGATGAGCAGTTCTTC.

The chain is built from TRBV15 and TRBJ2-7, with 8 bases fitting TRBD1. The CDR3 runs to 14 residues. CDR1 is LNHNV and CDR2 is YYDKDF in the germline V gene (reference sequence). The J segment lost 6 bases and the V segment lost 0 bases, leaving 4 bases of the junction unmatched. DNA for the CDR3: TGTGCCACCAGCAGAGAAGACAGGGGCGGCGAGCAGTACTTC. Translated: CATSREDRGGEQYF.

The table lists this clone with a count of one. The chain is built from TRBV6-4 and TRBJ2-3, with D hard to call. V shed 4 bases and J shed 0 bases, with 8 bases lying between them. CDR1 and CDR2 (germline): MRHNA, SNTAGT. The CDR3 is 14 residues long. The CDR3: CASSVQASTDTQYF. CDR3 sequence (DNA): TGTGCCAGCAGTGTCCAGGCCAGCACAGATACGCAGTATTTT.

V is TRBV6-5 and J is TRBJ1-1; D is unclear. CDR1 MNHEY and CDR2 SVGAGI come from the germline V gene. The V and J ends lost 6 bases and 2 bases respectively, with 4 bases between them. The CDR3 spans 11 residues. The DNA of the CDR3 is TGTGCCAGCAGGATCAACACTGAAGCTTTCTTT. This encodes CASRINTEAFF.

This clone occurred a few times. This chain joins TRBV6-1 and TRBJ2-1; 8 nucleotides align to TRBD2. The J segment lost 5 bases and the V segment lost 2 bases, leaving 5 bases of the junction unmatched. The germline gives CDR1 MNHNS, CDR2 SASEGT. The CDR3 loop spans 15 amino acids. The CDR3 DNA reads as TGTGCCAGCAGTGAACAGGCGGGGGGCCACAATGAGCAGTTCTTC. This encodes CASSEQAGGHNEQFF.

The chain recombines TRBV12-5 with TRBJ2-5, with 7 bases fitting TRBD1. The trim removed 4 bases at V and 2 bases at J, leaving 7 bases unmatched. Per germline, CDR1 LGHNT and CDR2 FRNRAP. This CDR3 comprises 15 residues. CDR3 region: CASGSGQRAQETQYF. In DNA form, the CDR3 reads TGTGCTAGTGGTTCGGGACAGCGCGCTCAAGAGACCCAGTACTTC.

This chain links TRBV11-2 with TRBJ2-4; D is perhaps TRBD2 (6 bases). The V end lost 3 bases, the J end lost 8 bases, and 8 bases lay between the germline ends. The CDR3 runs 12 residues. Germline V gene lookup returns CDR1 SGHAT and CDR2 FQNNGV. The CDR3 here is CASSLGGDIQYF. The DNA for the CDR3 is TGTGCCAGCAGCTTGGGGGGAGACATTCAGTACTTC. Using reference TRBV11-2 and TRBJ2-4 for the parts outside the CDR3, the full variable domain is EAGVAQSPRYKIIEKRQSVAFWCNPISGHATLYWYQQILGQGPKLLIQFQNNGVVDDSQLPKDRFSAERLKGVDSTLKIQPAKLEDSAVYLCASSLGGDIQYFGAGTRLSVL.

V and J are TRBV7-6 and TRBJ2-2; D is ambiguous. Per germline, CDR1 SGHVS and CDR2 FNYEAQ. The CDR3 runs 14 residues. V lost 5 bases and J 3 bases, leaving 10 bases between the germline ends. This CDR3 reads CASSKEPHTGELFF. CDR3 coding DNA: TGTGCCAGCAGCAAGGAGCCCCACACCGGGGAGCTGTTTTTT.

The chain is built from TRBV2 and TRBJ1-2; D is ambiguous. The CDR3 length is 11 residues. Germline V gene sequence: CDR1 SNHLY, CDR2 FYNNEI. The V end lost 4 bases, the J end lost 6 bases, and 6 bases lay between the germline ends. The CDR3 spells CASSGRDGYTF. The CDR3 coding sequence is TGTGCCAGCAGTGGACGGGATGGCTACACCTTC.

This clone was recorded a few times. This chain uses TRBV29-1 with TRBJ1-5, with D perhaps TRBD1 (6 bases). CDR3 length equals 14 residues. Germline CDR1 SQVTM, CDR2 ANQGSEA. V shed 4 bases and J shed 2 bases, with 12 bases lying between them. CDR3 sequence (DNA): TGCAGCGTTGTTTGGGGGGCTGGCAATCAGCCCCAGCATTTT. Protein product: CSVVWGAGNQPQHF.

This clone ranks as medium-sized. The chain is built from TRBV5-1 and TRBJ2-1; D not resolved. There are 15 residues in the CDR3. V was trimmed by 0 bases and J by 2 bases, leaving 9 bases between them. Germline V CDR1 and CDR2: SGHRS, YFSETQ. The CDR3 DNA sequence: TGCGCCAGCAGCTTGGAGCAGGCGGCCTACAATGAGCAGTTCTTC. Translation: CASSLEQAAYNEQFF.

The J gene is TRBJ2-2, the V gene TRBV6-4; the D is unclear. This CDR3 comprises 13 residues. Trimming stripped 2 bases from V and 3 bases from J, with 4 bases between. Germline assignment: CDR1 MRHNA and CDR2 SNTAGT. The DNA of the CDR3 is TGTGCCAGCAGTGACGGGGACACCGGGGAGCTGTTTTTT. Residues: CASSDGDTGELFF.

This clone has only one observation. The chain joins TRBV15 to TRBJ2-7, with 10 bases aligning to TRBD1. The CDR3 length is 18 residues. After removal of 7 bases from V and 7 bases from J, the junction contained 22 bases not matched to a gene. Germline loops: CDR1 LNHNV, CDR2 YYDKDF (reference sequence). The CDR3, as DNA: TGTGCCACCACCTCGTCCCTGGTTGCCGGGACAGGGGCTCGGGAGCAGTACTTC. It yields the protein CATTSSLVAGTGAREQYF.

The chain links TRBV6-5 to TRBJ2-1; weak D call: TRBD2 (5 bases). The CDR3 sequence is 14 residues long. V was cut by 5 bases and J by 6 bases, with 14 bases left in between. Germline V lookup: CDR1 MNHEY, CDR2 SVGAGI. CDR3 amino acids: CASSRRARGNEQFF. For the CDR3, the DNA is TGTGCCAGCAGTCGAAGGGCTCGGGGCAATGAGCAGTTCTTC.

A single count supports this clone. V usage is TRBV9 and J usage is TRBJ2-2; unclear D gene. Trimming left V 0 bases short and J 6 bases short, with 9 bases between. Germline V gene lookup returns CDR1 SGDLS and CDR2 YYNGEE. The CDR3 sequence is 14 residues long. The CDR3 here is CASSVENRPGELFF. Here the CDR3 DNA reads TGTGCCAGCAGCGTAGAAAATAGACCCGGGGAGCTGTTTTTT.

The J gene is TRBJ1-1, the V gene TRBV2, with a tentative D call TRBD1 (6 bases). The germline V gene encodes CDR1 SNHLY and CDR2 FYNNEI. This CDR3 spans 14 amino acids. Deletions cut 8 bases from V and 5 bases from J, with 18 bases between. CDR3 coding DNA: TGTGCCAGCCCCGAGAGACAGGTAGGGACTGAAGCTTTCTTT. Protein sequence: CASPERQVGTEAFF. Combining the CDR3 with reference TRBV2 and TRBJ1-1 gives the whole variable domain EPEVTQTPSHQVTQMGQEVILRCVPISNHLYFYWYRQILGQKVEFLVSFYNNEISEKSEIFDDQFSVERPDGSNFTLKIRSTKLEDSAMYFCASPERQVGTEAFFGQGTRLTVV.

A few counts support this clone. This rearrangement joins TRBV7-9 to TRBJ1-1; D remains ambiguous. This CDR3 contains 14 residues. Trimming removed 5 bases at V and 5 bases at J, with 15 bases between. Looked up from germline, CDR1 is SEHNR and CDR2 is FQNEAQ (reference sequence). The CDR3 coding sequence is TGTGCCAGCAGCCCAGAAGGCCGGGGAACTGAAGCTTTCTTT. Encoded protein: CASSPEGRGTEAFF.

A single count supports this clone. The rearrangement links TRBV27 to TRBJ1-2, with 7 nucleotides matching TRBD1. The CDR3 is made up of 12 amino acids. Looked up from germline, CDR1 is MNHEY and CDR2 is SMNVEV (reference sequence). V gave up 4 bases and J gave up 6 bases; unmatched junction bases: 2. Here the CDR3 reads CASSSTGDGYTF. The CDR3 DNA reads as TGTGCCAGCAGTTCCACAGGGGATGGCTACACCTTC.

This chain uses TRBV7-2 with TRBJ2-3; the D gene is possibly TRBD2 (5 bases). V lost 3 bases, J lost 4 bases, and 8 bases lay in between. Per the germline V gene, CDR1 is SGHTA and CDR2 is FQGNSA. The CDR3 loop spans 13 amino acids. CDR3 nucleotide sequence: TGTGCCAGCAGCTTGGACTCCGCAGATACGCAGTATTTT. Its protein product is CASSLDSADTQYF. Based on the CDR3 plus reference TRBV7-2 and TRBJ2-3, the full variable domain is GAGVSQSPSNKVTEKGKDVELRCDPISGHTALYWYRQSLGQGLEFLIYFQGNSAPDKSGLPSDRFSAERTGGSVSTLTIQRTQQEDSAVYLCASSLDSADTQYFGPGTRLTVL.